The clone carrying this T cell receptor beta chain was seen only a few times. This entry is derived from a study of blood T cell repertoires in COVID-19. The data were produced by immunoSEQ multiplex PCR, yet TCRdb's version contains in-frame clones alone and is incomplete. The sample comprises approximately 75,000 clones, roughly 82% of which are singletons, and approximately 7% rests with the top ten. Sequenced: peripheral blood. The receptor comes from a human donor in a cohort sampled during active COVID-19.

The CDR3 region has the DNA TGTGCCAGCAATTCTGGACAGGGTGCCGGGGAGCTGTTTTTT. This sequence encodes CASNSGQGAGELFF. The chain uses TRBV6-4 and TRBJ2-2, with 8 positions matching TRBD1. This CDR3 has 14 amino acids. After removal of 7 bases from V and 6 bases from J, the junction contained 7 bases not matched to a gene. CDR1 is MRHNA and CDR2 is SNTAGT in the germline V gene.